Described below is a single T cell receptor beta chain sequence and its context. The data stem from a study of T cell changes during pregnancy in multiple sclerosis. Repertoires were generated with immunoSEQ multiplex PCR, while TCRdb's copy carries only in-frame clones and drops some. The sample has about 77,000 clones; over 75% are singletons. This CDR3 has 14 amino acids. V was trimmed by 5 bases and J by 1 base, leaving 8 bases between them. Per germline, CDR1 SEHNR and CDR2 FQNEAQ (reference sequence). This receptor was taken from a female donor with multiple sclerosis, enrolled in a pregnancy study. The rearrangement uses TRBV7-9 and TRBJ1-4; D possibly corresponds to TRBD1 (5 bases). The material sequenced was peripheral blood, taken before pregnancy. DNA for the CDR3: TGTGCCAGCAGCCGCGGGGGAACTAATGAAAAACTGTTTTTT. It yields the protein CASSRGGTNEKLFF.